One and the same sample provided the 9 T cell receptor beta chains below, sequenced in a study of T-cell reconstitution after alpha-beta-depleted transplantation in children (dated by TCRdb to the mid-2010s). Library method: PCR. Instrument used: Illumina HiSeq 2500. Molecular barcoding was employed in the preparation of TCR libraries, with unique molecular identifiers being used to normalize TCRbeta repertoire quantification. Clones were called with MiXCR by TCRdb after fastp trimmed the public reads at Q25, and only in-frame beta chains were retained. CDR3 protein sequences are deduplicated, and each keeps its most common genes and DNA. In this sample the table shows around 700,000 distinct CDR3 sequences, less than 15% of which occur a single time. The top ten constitute 0.79% of the sample. Taken with the paper, the label for treatment or condition translates to: allogeneic hematopoietic cell transplantation with graft depleted of TCRalphabeta T cells and CD19 B cells.

The specimen was PBMCs, collected before TCRalphabeta/CD19-depleted stem cell transplant. The receptors were gathered from a girl aged 2 to 10 with congenital amegakaryocytic thrombocytopenia, due to receive a stem cell transplant.

The rearrangement links TRBV7-9 to TRBJ2-1, with 10 nucleotides matching TRBD2. Germline assignment: CDR1 SEHNR and CDR2 FQNEAQ (reference sequence). J gave up 8 bases and V 0 bases, and 10 bases lay outside the gene matches. CDR3 length: 17 amino acids. CDR3 region: CASSLAATGTSADEQFF. CDR3 nucleotide sequence: TGTGCCAGCAGCTTAGCTGCCACCGGGACTAGCGCCGATGAGCAGTTCTTC.

This clonotype has at least ten counts. This chain uses TRBV29-1 with TRBJ2-5; D unresolved. Germline CDR1 reads SQVTM; CDR2 reads ANQGSEA. The CDR3 consists of 8 residues. In DNA form, the CDR3 reads TGCATCCTATTAACCCAGTACTTC. Translating it yields CILLTQYF.

In its sample, this clonotype was seen a few times. The genes are TRBV30 and TRBJ2-7, with TRBD2 as a possible D gene (5 bases). The CDR3 sequence is 11 residues long. Trimming left V 1 base short and J 6 bases short, with 7 bases between. Germline values: CDR1 GTSNPN, CDR2 SVGIG (reference sequence). The CDR3 DNA reads TGTGCCTGGAGTGGGGGAGCCGAGCAGTACTTC. Translated, it gives CAWSGGAEQYF.

This clonotype came up a few times. The chain links TRBV3-1 to TRBJ1-2; D is possibly TRBD1 (5 bases). The CDR3 loop spans 15 amino acids. CDR1 is LGHDT, CDR2 YNNKEL, per germline (reference sequence). The V end was cut by 5 bases, the J end by 5 bases, with 18 bases between. The CDR3 DNA is TGTGCCAGCAGCTACCGACAGAACTTTGGATATGGCTACACCTTC. Residues: CASSYRQNFGYGYTF.

This clonotype was counted at least ten times. The gene calls are TRBV5-1 and TRBJ2-1, with 7 bases identical to TRBD2. CDR3 length: 16 amino acids. The germline V gene has CDR1 SGHRS and CDR2 YFSETQ. After removal of 4 bases from V and 8 bases from J, the junction contained 15 bases not matched to a gene. CDR3 coding DNA: TGCGCCAGCAGCGCCTTGCTAGCGGTACAAGGGGATGAGCAGTTCTTC. It codes for CASSALLAVQGDEQFF.

V and J are TRBV30 and TRBJ2-3; D ambiguous. In germline, CDR1 is GTSNPN, CDR2 SVGIG (reference sequence). CDR3 size: 13 residues. With 0 bases removed from V and 6 bases from J, the gap between germline ends came to 10 bases. The CDR3 DNA is TGTGCCTGGAGTGTTCGAGAGTCGGATACGCAGTATTTT. Translating gives CAWSVRESDTQYF.

The J gene is TRBJ2-3, the V gene TRBV2; the match to TRBD2 covers 7 bases. There are 14 residues in the CDR3. Losses at the gene ends were 10 bases for V and 4 bases for J; bases not matched to a gene: 11. CDR1 is SNHLY and CDR2 is FYNNEI in the germline V gene. CDR3 sequence: CATALRLAADTQYF. The CDR3 coding sequence is TGTGCCACCGCCCTGCGACTAGCCGCAGATACGCAGTATTTT.

In its sample, this clonotype was seen many times. J is TRBJ2-1 and V is TRBV12-3 or TRBV12-4; 11 bases align to TRBD2. The V and J ends lost 6 bases and 4 bases, in that order; junction bases with no gene match: 8. CDR3 length equals 16 residues. The CDR3 is CASRLLAGGSYNEQFF. Written as DNA, the CDR3 is TGTGCCAGCAGACTTTTAGCGGGAGGGTCTTACAATGAGCAGTTCTTC.

This clonotype was seen ten or more times. The rearrangement links TRBV12-3 or TRBV12-4 to TRBJ2-3, with D tentatively TRBD2 (6 bases). This CDR3 has 14 amino acids. With 5 bases removed from V and 5 bases from J, the gap between germline ends came to 14 bases. CDR3: CASSPSLAVDTQYF. CDR3 DNA sequence: TGTGCCAGCAGTCCTAGTTTAGCGGTAGATACGCAGTATTTT.